The next 15 T cell receptor beta chains were all read from a single sample in a study of identifying expanded T cells in peripheral blood. Libraries were prepared by immunoSEQ multiplex PCR; TCRdb keeps only in-frame clonotypes and omits some of them. The sample has approximately 75,000 clones, roughly nine tenths seen once. Sequenced material: blood. These receptors all stem from a person aged 18 to 69 in good health.

The sample holds one count of this clone. The chain combines TRBV9 with TRBJ2-7; 9 nucleotides match TRBD2. V shed 2 bases and J 3 bases; nucleotides not matched to a gene: 3. Germline V gene data show CDR1 as SGDLS and CDR2 as YYNGEE. The CDR3 is made up of 14 amino acids. The CDR3 is CASSVGSGGYEQYF. The DNA for the CDR3 is TGTGCCAGCAGCGTCGGTAGCGGGGGCTACGAGCAGTACTTC.

This chain connects TRBV5-1 to TRBJ2-1, with 12 bases matching TRBD2. CDR1 and CDR2 (germline): SGHRS, YFSETQ. The CDR3 spans 15 residues. With 2 bases clipped from V and 6 bases from J, the junction kept 3 bases outside the gene matches. This chain's CDR3 is CASSLLAGGLNEQFF. CDR3 coding DNA: TGCGCCAGCAGCTTACTAGCGGGGGGCCTCAATGAGCAGTTCTTC. The complete variable domain, with remaining parts taken from reference TRBV5-1 and TRBJ2-1, reads KAGVTQTPRYLIKTRGQQVTLSCSPISGHRSVSWYQQTPGQGLQFLFEYFSETQRNKGNFPGRFSGRQFSNSRSEMNVSTLELGDSALYLCASSLLAGGLNEQFFGPGTRLTVL.

The V gene is TRBV7-2, the J gene TRBJ2-5; the D is unclear. Trimming removed 5 bases from V and 5 bases from J, with 15 bases in between. Per the germline V gene, CDR1 is SGHTA and CDR2 is FQGNSA. The CDR3 runs to 14 residues. In nucleotides, the CDR3 is TGTGCCAGCAGCCGCTGGCCCGGGTTCGAGACCCAGTACTTC. It specifies CASSRWPGFETQYF.

This chain links TRBV4-3 with TRBJ2-7, with 9 positions matching TRBD2. Germline lookup yields CDR1 LGHNA and CDR2 YSLEER. V shed 0 bases and J 2 bases; nucleotides not matched to a gene: 5. There are 16 residues in the CDR3. CDR3 region: CASSQDLLAGTYEQYF. As DNA, the CDR3 is TGCGCCAGCAGCCAAGATCTTCTAGCGGGAACCTACGAGCAGTACTTC.

The J gene is TRBJ2-1, the V gene TRBV29-1, with 7 bases fitting TRBD1. The V gene end was trimmed by 6 bases and the J gene end by 8 bases; junction bases not matched to a gene: 19. Germline V CDR1 and CDR2: SQVTM, ANQGSEA. This CDR3 spans 16 amino acids. The CDR3, as DNA: TGCAGCGTCACCGACAGGGCGAAAGGCATTTTTCATGAGCAGTTCTTC. This translates into CSVTDRAKGIFHEQFF.

This clone was recorded a few times. The V call is TRBV7-9, the J call TRBJ1-2; unclear D gene. Trimming cost V 5 bases and J 8 bases, with 12 bases left between them. The germline CDR1 and CDR2 sequences are SEHNR and FQNEAQ (reference sequence). The CDR3 length is 12 residues. Here the CDR3 DNA reads TGTGCCAGCAGCCTTCAACGGACGGGCTACACCTTC. Translated, it gives CASSLQRTGYTF. Full variable domain (rest looked up from reference TRBV7-9 and TRBJ1-2): DTGVSQNPRHKITKRGQNVTFRCDPISEHNRLYWYRQTLGQGPEFLTYFQNEAQLEKSRLLSDRFSAERPKGSFSTLEIQRTEQGDSAMYLCASSLQRTGYTFGSGTRLTVV.

The CDR3 region is CAISTSSGGLQETQYF. The DNA of the CDR3 is TGTGCCATCAGTACTTCTAGCGGGGGGCTTCAAGAGACCCAGTACTTC. The chain couples TRBV10-3 to TRBJ2-5, with 11 positions matching TRBD2. CDR1 and CDR2 from the germline V gene are ENHRY and SYGVKD. The CDR3 is 16 amino acids. V was pared by 5 bases and J by 2 bases, with 7 bases of the junction left unmatched.

CDR3 nucleotide sequence: TGTGCCAGCAGCTCCAACAGGGATGAAAAACTGTTTTTT. Amino acid sequence: CASSSNRDEKLFF. The rearrangement joins TRBV11-2 to TRBJ1-4, with D possibly TRBD1 on 6 matching bases. V was cut by 4 bases and J by 6 bases, with 9 bases left in between. The CDR3 consists of 13 residues. From germline, CDR1 is SGHAT and CDR2 FQNNGV.

The chain recombines TRBV27 with TRBJ1-5, with D possibly TRBD1 on 5 matching bases. Trimming took off 5 bases at V and 6 bases at J, with 11 bases between the two ends. This CDR3 is built from 13 residues. Germline V gene lookup returns CDR1 MNHEY and CDR2 SMNVEV (reference sequence). The CDR3 sequence: CASSIRGSQPQHF. In DNA, the CDR3 is TGTGCCAGCAGTATCCGGGGGAGTCAGCCCCAGCATTTT.

This clone came up once. The genes are TRBV5-6 and TRBJ1-2; possibly TRBD1 for D (5 bases). The CDR3 consists of 13 residues. V shed 4 bases and J shed 5 bases, with 12 bases lying between them. Germline loops: CDR1 SGHDT, CDR2 YYEEEE. CDR3 sequence (DNA): TGTGCCAGCAGCAAGGGGACCATATATGGCTACACCTTC. Amino acid sequence: CASSKGTIYGYTF.

This chain connects TRBV18 to TRBJ1-2; D perhaps matches TRBD1 (6 bases). Germline CDR1 KGHSH, CDR2 LQKENI. This CDR3 has 13 residues. Deletions cut 8 bases from V and 6 bases from J, with 16 bases between. Here the CDR3 DNA reads TGTGCCAGCCCACAAGGGACAACGAATGGCTACACCTTC. Its translation: CASPQGTTNGYTF.

This chain connects TRBV7-2 to TRBJ2-1; TRBD2 matches at 9 bases. This CDR3 comprises 14 residues. Trimming cost V 3 bases and J 4 bases; bases outside gene matches: 1. CDR1 is SGHTA and CDR2 is FQGNSA in the germline V gene. The CDR3 bases are TGTGCCAGCAGCTTTAGCGGGAGTTACAATGAGCAGTTCTTC. It translates to CASSFSGSYNEQFF.

The chain recombines TRBV28 with TRBJ2-7; perhaps D is TRBD1 or TRBD2 (5 bases each). This CDR3 region has 14 residues. V was clipped by 3 bases and J by 6 bases, with 15 bases between them. The germline V gene encodes CDR1 MDHEN and CDR2 SYDVKM. The CDR3 here is CASSFRRDPTEQYF. The CDR3 coding sequence is TGTGCCAGCAGTTTTAGACGGGACCCAACCGAGCAGTACTTC.

With regard to this clone: The same CDR3 can be traced to other DNA sequences in this sample. V usage is TRBV5-1 and J usage is TRBJ2-2; 7 bases align to TRBD2. CDR3 length: 15 residues. V shed 0 bases, J shed 5 bases, and the junction held 4 bases outside the gene matches. Germline V CDR1 and CDR2: SGHRS, YFSETQ. The CDR3 sequence is CASSLAGGRTGELFF. CDR3 sequence (DNA): TGCGCCAGCAGCTTGGCGGGAGGAAGGACCGGGGAGCTGTTTTTT.

This rearrangement joins TRBV2 to TRBJ2-1, with TRBD1 identical over 10 bases. Germline-derived CDR1 and CDR2 are SNHLY and FYNNEI. Trimming took 4 bases from V and 8 from J; bases not matched to a gene: 11. CDR3 size: 16 residues. CDR3 sequence reads: CASSGNRDRGWDEQFF. Here the CDR3 DNA reads TGTGCCAGCAGTGGTAACCGGGACAGGGGATGGGATGAGCAGTTCTTC.